The sequence of this T cell receptor (beta chain) was determined in a study of T cell responses to AZD1222 COVID-19 vaccine (dated by TCRdb to the early 2020s). Regarding the complete study: TCR sequencing was performed for fewer than 250 trial participants, of whom around 200 were given two doses of AZD1222 and approximately 25 were given two doses of MenACWY control vaccine. Enrollment into the trials was organized by age into subgroups of 18-55, 56-69 and 70-plus years, and those subgroups contained roughly 150, 30 and 60 TCR-sequenced participants, respectively. General study outcomes and caveats: A significant rise in spike-specific TCR breadth and depth was observed after two AZD1222 doses relative to day 0 and relative to MenACWY recipients. CD4 TCRs associated with the vaccine covered the entire spike protein, and the dominant responses were in regions 160-218 and 743-854. Epitopes outside the regions mutated in the B.1.351 and B.1.1.7 variants were reportedly recognized by nearly half of the unique spike-specific TCRs. Because no day 14 peak-response samples were available, the repertoires could be characterized only after the peak T cell response. Participants were mostly white British, with more females than males. The authors suggested clonal diversity may have been underestimated. Conclusions about previously exposed vaccinees are limited because only six or seven AZD1222 recipients were SARS-CoV-2 seropositive at baseline. In the small 56-69-year group, the increase in depth fell short of significance, most likely because of low power.

The germline V gene supplies CDR1 MDHEN and CDR2 SYDVKM. Its CDR3 holds 16 amino acids, cysteine through phenylalanine. Left in the record is the CDR3 DNA by itself, 48 bases read in frame from the first base. Concerning this clone: Its antigen has not been determined. Germline and junction disagree at one end, which may indicate a read error.

This sample's time point label indicates: about 28 days (+/-7) after the second vaccine dose. AZD1222 recipients with second doses at about 4 weeks or about 12 weeks were pooled, because spike-specific TCR depth and breadth did not differ between schedules. The vaccinee samples were drawn from two UK trials, COV001 and COV002, one of which was a single-blind randomized controlled phase 2/3 trial testing AZD1222 (ChAdOx1 nCoV-19) in healthy adults. Trial participant PBMC samples were collected at day 0 and day 28 after the second dose for TCRbeta chain sequencing. The CDR3 regions of human TCRbeta chains were analyzed by immunosequencing. Under the source paper's analysis protocol: Repertoire TCRs were checked for matches against a reference library of SARS-CoV-2-specific TCRs that had been generated using the MIRA antigen-specificity platform. Breadth meant the fraction of unique TCRs that were SARS-CoV-2-associated, whereas depth meant the fraction of total T cells that were SARS-CoV-2-associated. Using the MIRA data, each spike-specific TCR was mapped to the spike region that the TCR reacts to and placed in a CD4 or CD8 class. Log10-transformed breadth and depth values were compared by one-way ANOVA with Sidak's multiple comparisons tests. TCRdb stores this immuneACCESS table with in-frame sequences only. Part of the clones is absent; in the studies checked, under half of the shortfall reflects unresolved V genes, and no reason is known for the rest. D and trimming were read from the DNA, whereas the V and J calls and clone size are those reported in that table. A total of roughly 150,000 clones appear in this sample, around nine tenths of them only once. The top ten clonotypes cover 2.5% to 3.5% of the sample.

The V and J genes are TRBV28 and TRBJ1-1, with the D gene uncertain. The TCR comes from an adult who received the AZD1222 COVID-19 vaccine. Source: peripheral blood, taken 28 days after the second AZD1222 dose. The DNA reads as follows: TGTGCCAGTAGTTTCGGAGGTCGAGATTGGAACACTGAAGCTTTCTTT. The translation is CASSFGGRDWNTEAFF.